This passage covers 21 T cell receptor beta chains from one sample sequenced in a study of siplizumab effects on memory and regulatory T cells. Produced via immunoSEQ multiplex PCR; TCRdb's table is partial and in-frame only. Of tens of thousands of clones detected, 95% to 97% appear once; the ten largest clones hold around 0.64%. What was sequenced was naive CD4+ T cells sorted from blood. These receptors all stem from a human donor in good health.

This chain joins TRBV5-1 and TRBJ2-7; 10 nucleotides align to TRBD2. CDR1 is SGHRS, CDR2 YFSETQ, per germline. This CDR3 has 16 amino acids. V trimming: 0 bases; J trimming: 3 bases; junction bases outside the gene matches: 6. The CDR3 DNA reads TGCGCCAGCAGCTTGGCCCCTAGCGGGAGCCTCTACGAGCAGTACTTC. This codes for CASSLAPSGSLYEQYF.

The chain couples TRBV18 to TRBJ2-5; D not resolved. The length of the CDR3 is 12 residues. Germline V gives CDR1 KGHSH, CDR2 LQKENI. Deletions cut 2 bases from V and 4 bases from J, with 5 bases between. Here the CDR3 DNA reads TGTGCCAGCTCACCAGTCGGAGAGACCCAGTACTTC. It specifies CASSPVGETQYF.

The chain joins TRBV6-1 to TRBJ2-7, with TRBD1 matching over 9 bases. Germline CDR1 and CDR2: MNHNS and SASEGT. Trimming took 3 bases from V and 5 from J; bases not matched to a gene: 11. The CDR3 contains 16 residues. This CDR3 reads CASSDVPGQGGNEQYF. The CDR3 DNA reads TGTGCCAGCAGTGATGTCCCGGGACAGGGTGGTAACGAGCAGTACTTC.

The chain combines TRBV7-8 with TRBJ1-5, with 11 bases that match TRBD1. The V gene's germline CDR1 is SGHVS and CDR2 FQNEAQ. CDR3 length: 14 residues. The junction had 1 base not matched to a gene; V was cut back by 5 bases and J by 4 bases. The CDR3 nucleotides read TGTGCCAGCAGCCGGGACAGGGGGAATCAGCCCCAGCATTTT. This sequence encodes CASSRDRGNQPQHF.

The chain combines TRBV18 with TRBJ2-1; the D call may be TRBD1 or TRBD2 (5 bases each). The ends were cut back, 5 bases at V and 7 bases at J, with 24 bases in the middle. The CDR3 totals 17 residues. Germline V lookup: CDR1 KGHSH, CDR2 LQKENI. The CDR3 sequence: CASSAYLRDGGMNEQFF. As DNA, the CDR3 is TGTGCCAGCTCAGCTTATCTCCGAGATGGGGGTATGAATGAGCAGTTCTTC.

The V and J genes are TRBV5-5 and TRBJ2-1; D not resolved. The CDR3 is made up of 15 amino acids. CDR1 SGHKS and CDR2 YYEKEE come from the germline V gene (reference sequence). Trimming took off 2 bases at V and 9 bases at J, with 18 bases between the two ends. CDR3 coding DNA: TGTGCCAGCAGCTTCCTTTCTACGGTAGCAGGTGAGCAGTTCTTC. It is translated as CASSFLSTVAGEQFF.

V is TRBV6-7 and J is TRBJ2-5, with a possible D match to TRBD2 (5 bases). TRBV6-7 has ORF status, its function being uncertain. V was shortened by 5 bases and J by 5 bases, with 24 bases between the two germline ends. The CDR3 contains 17 residues. CDR3 in DNA: TGTGCCAGCAGTGATGCGTACGGGATCATCGTCGACGAGACCCAGTACTTC. This sequence encodes CASSDAYGIIVDETQYF.

The J gene is TRBJ1-2, the V gene TRBV20-1; the D is unclear. This CDR3 has 11 residues. Germline assignment: CDR1 DFQATT and CDR2 SNEGSKA (reference sequence). The ends were cut back, 1 base at V and 11 bases at J, with 11 bases in the middle. CDR3 sequence reads: CSARGKGGYTF. CDR3 DNA: TGCAGTGCTAGAGGAAAGGGTGGATACACCTTC.

V gene TRBV6-4 combines with J gene TRBJ2-2; 12 bases map to TRBD2. Germline CDR1 is MRHNA and CDR2 is SNTAGT. V lost 6 bases, J lost 3 bases, and 5 bases stayed unmatched. This CDR3 contains 16 residues. Written as DNA, the CDR3 is TGTGCCAGCAGCCTACTAGCGGGAGGATACACCGGGGAGCTGTTTTTT. Encoded protein: CASSLLAGGYTGELFF.

The chain carries TRBV7-3 and TRBJ2-1, with TRBD2 matching over 7 bases. CDR3 length equals 15 residues. The trim removed 5 bases at V and 6 bases at J, leaving 10 bases unmatched. CDR1 is SGHTA and CDR2 is FQGTGA in the germline V gene. In nucleotides, the CDR3 is TGTGCCAGCAGCCCCGGGAGGCCGGGGGGCAATGAGCAGTTCTTC. Translating gives CASSPGRPGGNEQFF.

V gene TRBV6-6 combines with J gene TRBJ2-3, with no clear D. Germline V gene sequence: CDR1 MNHNY, CDR2 SVGAGI (reference sequence). Trimming removed 0 bases at V and 2 bases at J, with 3 bases between. The CDR3 consists of 13 residues. The CDR3 region has the DNA TGTGCCAGCAGTTACTCGATCACAGATACGCAGTATTTT. This translates into CASSYSITDTQYF.

The rearrangement links TRBV7-2 to TRBJ2-1, with 7 bases lining up with TRBD1. V dropped 1 base and J dropped 2; count of bases not matched to a gene: 5. The germline V gene has CDR1 SGHTA and CDR2 FQGNSA. The length of the CDR3 is 16 residues. The CDR3 is CASSLVGGITYNEQFF. CDR3 sequence (DNA): TGTGCCAGCAGCTTAGTAGGGGGCATCACCTACAATGAGCAGTTCTTC.

The chain couples TRBV4-2 to TRBJ2-3; 9 nucleotides align to TRBD2. The CDR3 spans 18 residues. Losses at the gene ends were 0 bases for V and 4 bases for J; bases not matched to a gene: 11. The germline V gene has CDR1 LGHNA and CDR2 YNFKEQ. The CDR3 region is CASSQDMGGAGGADTQYF. CDR3 nucleotide sequence: TGTGCCAGCAGCCAAGATATGGGTGGAGCGGGAGGAGCAGATACGCAGTATTTT.

The chain has TRBV30 and TRBJ2-7; tentatively, D is TRBD1 (5 bases). There are 11 residues in the CDR3. The germline gives CDR1 GTSNPN, CDR2 SVGIG (reference sequence). The V end was cut by 7 bases, the J end by 2 bases, with 9 bases between. The CDR3 sequence is CASGWAYEQYF. DNA for the CDR3: TGTGCCTCAGGGTGGGCCTACGAGCAGTACTTC.

The gene calls are TRBV7-3 and TRBJ2-3, with TRBD2 matching 12 bases. The V and J ends lost 5 bases and 6 bases, in that order; junction bases with no gene match: 6. CDR1 is SGHTA and CDR2 is FQGTGA in the germline V gene. There are 15 residues in the CDR3. DNA for the CDR3: TGTGCCAGCAGCCACGGACTAGCGGGGAGCGATACGCAGTATTTT. Its translation: CASSHGLAGSDTQYF.

This clone was recorded only once. Relative to the germline gene, one junction end is altered; a read error may explain this. V is TRBV15 and J is TRBJ2-7; D is possibly TRBD1 (6 bases). The CDR3 covers 16 residues. Germline loops: CDR1 LNHNV, CDR2 YYDKDF (reference sequence). For the CDR3, the DNA is TGTGCCACCAGCAGAGGAAACCCGACAGGCTCCCACGAGCAGTACTTC. This sequence encodes CATSRGNPTGSHEQYF.

The J gene is TRBJ1-2, the V gene TRBV28, with 7 bases that match TRBD1. There are 15 residues in the CDR3. V lost 5 bases to trimming and J lost 7 bases; unmatched junction nucleotides: 13. Germline V gives CDR1 MDHEN, CDR2 SYDVKM. The CDR3 protein is CASSLPPDRVAGYTF. The DNA for the CDR3 is TGTGCCAGCAGTCTACCCCCAGACAGGGTGGCTGGCTACACCTTC.

CDR3 amino acids: CASSVAPRARGDTQYF. CDR3 nucleotides: TGTGCCAGCAGCGTAGCCCCCCGGGCCAGGGGAGATACGCAGTATTTT. This chain connects TRBV9 to TRBJ2-3; D perhaps matches TRBD1 (6 bases). V lost 0 bases and J lost 5, with 16 bases in between. This CDR3 has 16 residues. Germline lookup yields CDR1 SGDLS and CDR2 YYNGEE. Using reference TRBV9 and TRBJ2-3 for the parts outside the CDR3, the full variable domain is DSGVTQTPKHLITATGQRVTLRCSPRSGDLSVYWYQQSLDQGLQFLIQYYNGEERAKGNILERFSAQQFPDLHSELNLSSLELGDSALYFCASSVAPRARGDTQYFGPGTRLTVL.

The chain combines TRBV10-3 with TRBJ2-3, with D perhaps given as TRBD1 or TRBD2 (5 bases each). Germline CDR1 reads ENHRY; CDR2 reads SYGVKD. CDR3 length: 15 amino acids. Trimming stripped 5 bases from V and 2 bases from J, with 14 bases between. The CDR3 region is CAISPGTPVTDTQYF. The DNA of the CDR3 is TGTGCCATCAGTCCCGGGACCCCAGTCACAGATACGCAGTATTTT.

The V gene is TRBV7-3, the J gene TRBJ1-1; D perhaps matches TRBD1 (6 bases). The CDR3 length is 18 residues. V was pared by 6 bases and J by 0 bases, with 23 bases between. Germline V gene data show CDR1 as SGHTA and CDR2 as FQGTGA. CDR3 loop: CASRLTGTGNVMNTEAFF. The CDR3 DNA reads as TGTGCCAGCAGACTAACGGGTACAGGGAATGTGATGAACACTGAAGCTTTCTTT.

The chain recombines TRBV9 with TRBJ2-5, with unresolved D. CDR1 is SGDLS, CDR2 YYNGEE, per germline. The CDR3 covers 13 residues. Trimming left V 0 bases short and J 5 bases short, with 8 bases between. CDR3 amino acids: CASSVDGWETQYF. For the CDR3, the DNA is TGTGCCAGCAGCGTAGATGGGTGGGAGACCCAGTACTTC.